The source of this TCR beta chain is a study of CD8 T cells in Susac syndrome. Study-level points and caveats: The authors acknowledged that their TCR sequencing and HLA analysis involved a relatively small number of individuals.

TCR beta from blood CD8+ and CD4+ T cells was sequenced. To note about this clonotype: Its antigen is undetermined.

An input of about 0.5 to 1 ug of RNA was subjected to reverse transcription using random hexamers. Across 54 Vbeta and 13 Jbeta, immunoSEQ multiplex PCR amplified TCR beta CDR3. TCRdb processed the immunoSEQ multiplex PCR reads anew with MiXCR; each CDR3 protein has one entry. The data show 150,000 to 200,000 distinct CDR3 sequences, over 85% seen once. Germline CDR1 reads SGHRS; CDR2 reads YFSETQ. The CDR3 covers 16 residues. V lost 0 bases, J lost 5 bases, and 10 bases stayed unmatched. The clonotype originates from a human donor in good health. This chain links TRBV5-1 with TRBJ2-7; 8 bases line up with TRBD1. Sequencing was carried out using CD4+ T cells from PBMCs. CDR3 amino acids: CASSLGETGVKNEQYF. CDR3 bases: TGCGCCAGCAGCTTGGGAGAGACAGGGGTAAAAAACGAGCAGTACTTC.